The 17 T cell receptor beta chains in this list originate from one sample, sequenced in a study of blood T cell repertoires in COVID-19. The assay was immunoSEQ multiplex PCR, and TCRdb's table has in-frame clones only and misses some. The sample lists about 140,000 clones; 88% were seen once. Sequencing used peripheral blood. Source of these receptors: a man in his sixties or seventies with acute or convalescent COVID-19.

This rearrangement joins TRBV5-1 to TRBJ2-1; TRBD2 aligns across 14 bases. The trim removed 3 bases at V and 13 bases at J, leaving 3 bases unmatched. Germline loops: CDR1 SGHRS, CDR2 YFSETQ. There are 13 residues in the CDR3. The CDR3, as DNA: TGCGCCAGCAGCTGGGGACTAGCGGGAGTTCAGTTCTTC. As protein: CASSWGLAGVQFF.

The J gene is TRBJ2-2, the V gene TRBV5-1, with 15 bases identical to TRBD2. The CDR3 runs to 19 residues. The trim removed 4 bases at V and 9 bases at J, leaving 16 bases unmatched. Germline V lookup: CDR1 SGHRS, CDR2 YFSETQ. In DNA, the CDR3 is TGCGCCAGCAGCGAACCGGGACTAGCGGGGGGCTCAGACAAACGGGAGCTGTTTTTT. It translates to CASSEPGLAGGSDKRELFF.

The chain combines TRBV9 with TRBJ1-1; 8 positions match TRBD1. Germline-derived CDR1 and CDR2 are SGDLS and YYNGEE. The CDR3 contains 13 residues. V shed 3 bases, J shed 5 bases, and the junction held 3 bases outside the gene matches. This CDR3 is CASSGQGFTEAFF. The CDR3 DNA reads as TGTGCCAGCAGCGGACAGGGGTTTACTGAAGCTTTCTTT.

The rearrangement joins TRBV9 to TRBJ2-1; TRBD2 is a possible D gene (7 bases). Germline V CDR1 and CDR2: SGDLS, YYNGEE. The CDR3 loop spans 14 amino acids. Trimming left V 0 bases short and J 7 bases short, with 11 bases between. CDR3: CASSVAQGLNEQFF. The CDR3 coding sequence is TGTGCCAGCAGCGTAGCACAGGGACTAAATGAGCAGTTCTTC.

The gene calls are TRBV7-9 and TRBJ2-3, with unresolved D. The V end was cut by 4 bases, the J end by 9 bases, with 8 bases between. CDR3 length equals 11 residues. Germline V gene data show CDR1 as SEHNR and CDR2 as FQNEAQ (reference sequence). CDR3 DNA: TGTGCCAGCAGCTCCAGCGAGACGCAGTATTTT. Translation: CASSSSETQYF.

This clone has just a few counts. DNA of the CDR3: TGTGCCAGCAGCTCCCTCGGTCTGGAGAGAGACACCGGGGAGCTGTTTTTT. This gives the protein CASSSLGLERDTGELFF. The V call is TRBV7-9, the J call TRBJ2-2, with no clear D. Germline lookup yields CDR1 SEHNR and CDR2 FQNEAQ (reference sequence). The CDR3 spans 17 residues. The ends were cut back, 4 bases at V and 3 bases at J, with 18 bases in the middle.

This clone turned up a few times. V and J are TRBV28 and TRBJ1-4; D possibly corresponds to TRBD1 (5 bases). Germline lookup yields CDR1 MDHEN and CDR2 SYDVKM. This CDR3 spans 15 amino acids. Trimming stripped 6 bases from V and 4 bases from J, with 15 bases between. The CDR3 coding sequence is TGTGCCAGCAGCCCCGGGGGGGGTCTTAATGAAAAACTGTTTTTT. Amino acids: CASSPGGGLNEKLFF.

J is TRBJ1-6 and V is TRBV9, with D unclear. The CDR3 sequence is 14 residues long. V was trimmed by 0 bases and J by 8 bases, leaving 9 bases between them. Looked up from germline, CDR1 is SGDLS and CDR2 is YYNGEE. The CDR3 loop is CASSVAPRDSPLHF. CDR3 coding DNA: TGTGCCAGCAGCGTAGCCCCTCGGGATTCACCCCTCCACTTT.

The genes are TRBV19 and TRBJ1-2, with TRBD1 matching 7 bases. Germline V gene data show CDR1 as LNHDA and CDR2 as SQIVND (reference sequence). The CDR3 is 14 residues long. After removal of 4 bases from V and 3 bases from J, the junction contained 5 bases not matched to a gene. The CDR3 spells CASSTPGTDYGYTF. DNA for the CDR3: TGTGCCAGTAGTACCCCCGGGACAGACTATGGCTACACCTTC.

The chain links TRBV5-3 to TRBJ2-3, with 9 bases fitting TRBD2. TRBV5-3 is given ORF status, its function remaining uncertain. J lost 3 bases, V lost 2 bases, and 7 bases had no gene match. The CDR3 has 16 residues. The CDR3 loop reads CARSLWPSGGTDTQYF. Here the CDR3 DNA reads TGTGCCAGAAGCTTATGGCCGAGCGGGGGGACAGATACGCAGTATTTT.

The gene calls are TRBV6-6 and TRBJ2-3; TRBD1 is a possible D gene (6 bases). Germline V CDR1 and CDR2: MNHNY, SVGAGI (reference sequence). Between the trimmed V and J ends, which lost 5 bases and 7 bases, there was a span of 16 bases. This CDR3 comprises 14 residues. This CDR3 is CASSGAGVGNTQYF. The DNA for the CDR3 is TGTGCCAGCAGTGGAGCAGGGGTGGGGAATACGCAGTATTTT.

In this sample, this clone turned up once. V is TRBV28 and J is TRBJ1-5; 8 nucleotides align to TRBD1. Germline CDR1 is MDHEN and CDR2 is SYDVKM. The CDR3 sequence is 16 residues long. The V segment lost 11 bases and the J segment 7 bases; nucleotides outside the gene matches: 19. CDR3: CAPRSSLTGEAQPQHF. Here the CDR3 DNA reads TGTGCCCCCCGGTCGAGTTTGACAGGGGAGGCACAGCCCCAGCATTTT.

For this clone: Relative to the germline gene, one junction end is altered; a read error may explain this. Other DNA sequences from this sample encode an identical CDR3 as well. The genes are TRBV4-1 and TRBJ2-1; TRBD1 matches 7 bases. The CDR3 is 15 amino acids. The germline V gene has CDR1 MGHRA and CDR2 YSYEKL. CDR3 protein: CASSPWTGKDNEQFF. The CDR3 DNA sequence: TGCGCCAGCAGCCCATGGACAGGAAAAGACAATGAACAGTTCTTC.

This chain connects TRBV6-1 to TRBJ2-2, with TRBD1 as a possible D gene (6 bases). This CDR3 has 15 amino acids. CDR1 MNHNS and CDR2 SASEGT come from the germline V gene. V lost 3 bases, J lost 5 bases, and 13 bases lay in between. This CDR3 reads CASSEQGQSTGELFF. CDR3 in DNA: TGTGCCAGCAGTGAGCAGGGGCAATCAACCGGGGAGCTGTTTTTT.

The genes are TRBV19 and TRBJ1-6, with unresolved D. V lost 4 bases and J lost 9, with 19 bases in between. Germline assignment: CDR1 LNHDA and CDR2 SQIVND (reference sequence). The CDR3 has 16 residues. CDR3 DNA: TGTGCCAGTAGTAAATTAGCCAAGACCTCGGGTTCACCCCTCCACTTT. This sequence encodes CASSKLAKTSGSPLHF.

The chain employs TRBV5-1 and TRBJ1-2; 11 nucleotides line up with TRBD1. Germline V gene lookup returns CDR1 SGHRS and CDR2 YFSETQ. V was pared by 0 bases and J by 4 bases, with 8 bases of the junction left unmatched. This CDR3 comprises 17 residues. The chain's CDR3 is CASSLVSGTGGIYGYTF. The DNA of the CDR3 is TGCGCCAGCAGCTTGGTCTCCGGGACAGGGGGTATCTATGGCTACACCTTC. Combining the CDR3 with reference TRBV5-1 and TRBJ1-2 gives the whole variable domain KAGVTQTPRYLIKTRGQQVTLSCSPISGHRSVSWYQQTPGQGLQFLFEYFSETQRNKGNFPGRFSGRQFSNSRSEMNVSTLELGDSALYLCASSLVSGTGGIYGYTFGSGTRLTVV.

The chain employs TRBV11-2 and TRBJ1-4; 7 bases align to TRBD1. The ends lost 5 bases at V and 8 bases at J; junction bases unmatched: 11. The CDR3 length is 15 residues. Germline V CDR1 and CDR2: SGHAT, FQNNGV. CDR3 protein: CASSRRGQRREKLFF. The CDR3 DNA reads as TGTGCCAGCAGCCGCCGGGGACAGAGAAGGGAAAAACTGTTTTTT.